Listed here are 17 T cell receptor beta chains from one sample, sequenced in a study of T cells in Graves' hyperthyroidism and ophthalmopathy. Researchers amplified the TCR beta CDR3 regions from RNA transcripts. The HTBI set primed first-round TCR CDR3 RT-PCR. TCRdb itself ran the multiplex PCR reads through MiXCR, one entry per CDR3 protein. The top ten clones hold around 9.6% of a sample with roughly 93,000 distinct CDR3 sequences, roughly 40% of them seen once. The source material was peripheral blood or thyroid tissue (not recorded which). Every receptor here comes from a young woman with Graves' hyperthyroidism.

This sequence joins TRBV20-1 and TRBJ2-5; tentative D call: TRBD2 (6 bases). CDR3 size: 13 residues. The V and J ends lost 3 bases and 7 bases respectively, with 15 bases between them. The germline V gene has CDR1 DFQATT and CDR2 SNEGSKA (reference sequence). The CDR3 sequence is CSARPGTDRTQYF. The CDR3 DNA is TGCAGTGCTAGGCCCGGGACTGACCGGACCCAGTACTTC.

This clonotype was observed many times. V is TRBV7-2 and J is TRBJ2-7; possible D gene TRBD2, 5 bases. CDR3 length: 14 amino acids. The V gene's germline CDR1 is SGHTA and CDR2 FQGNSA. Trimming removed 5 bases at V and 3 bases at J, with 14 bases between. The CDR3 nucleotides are TGTGCCAGCAGCCCCACAGCGGCGGGCTACGAGCAGTACTTC. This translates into CASSPTAAGYEQYF. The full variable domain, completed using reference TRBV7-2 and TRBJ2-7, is GAGVSQSPSNKVTEKGKDVELRCDPISGHTALYWYRQSLGQGLEFLIYFQGNSAPDKSGLPSDRFSAERTGGSVSTLTIQRTQQEDSAVYLCASSPTAAGYEQYFGPGTRLTVT.

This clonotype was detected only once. In DNA, the CDR3 is TGTGCCAGCAGCTTAGGGAGTGGGTCCTATGGCTACACCTTC. This translates into CASSLGSGSYGYTF. This rearrangement joins TRBV7-2 to TRBJ1-2; no clear D. Trimming took off 1 base at V and 4 bases at J, with 10 bases between the two ends. The CDR3 consists of 14 residues. CDR1 SGHTA and CDR2 FQGNSA come from the germline V gene.

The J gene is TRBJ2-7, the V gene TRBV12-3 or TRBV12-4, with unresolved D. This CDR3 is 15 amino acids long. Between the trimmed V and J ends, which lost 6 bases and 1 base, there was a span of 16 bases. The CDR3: CASSFGSQQSYEQYF. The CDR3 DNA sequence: TGTGCCAGCAGCTTCGGCAGCCAACAATCCTACGAGCAGTACTTC.

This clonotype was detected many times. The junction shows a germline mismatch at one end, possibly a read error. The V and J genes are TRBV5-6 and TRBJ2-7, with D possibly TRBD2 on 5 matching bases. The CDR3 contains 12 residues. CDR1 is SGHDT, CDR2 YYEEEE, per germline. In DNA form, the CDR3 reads TGTGCCAGCAGCTTGTTGAGGGCAGATAAGAGCTTC. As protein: CASSLLRADKSF.

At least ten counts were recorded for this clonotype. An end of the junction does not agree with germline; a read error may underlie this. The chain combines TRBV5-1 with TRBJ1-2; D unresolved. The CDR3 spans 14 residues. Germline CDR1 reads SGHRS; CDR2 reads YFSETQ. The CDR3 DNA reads TGCGCCAGCAGCTTGTTGGACGGAAACTATGGCTACACTTTC. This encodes CASSLLDGNYGYTF.

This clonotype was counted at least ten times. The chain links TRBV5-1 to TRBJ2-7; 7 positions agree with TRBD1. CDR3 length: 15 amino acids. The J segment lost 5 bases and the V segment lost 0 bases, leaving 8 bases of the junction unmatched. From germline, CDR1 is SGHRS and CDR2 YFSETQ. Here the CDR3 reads CASSLGQGAFDEQYF. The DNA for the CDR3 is TGCGCCAGCAGCTTGGGACAGGGCGCTTTCGACGAGCAGTACTTC.

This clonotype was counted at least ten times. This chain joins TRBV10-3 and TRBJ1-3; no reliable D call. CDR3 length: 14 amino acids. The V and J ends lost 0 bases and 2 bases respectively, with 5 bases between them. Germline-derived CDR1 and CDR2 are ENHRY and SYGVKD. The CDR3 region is CAISESTAGNTIYF. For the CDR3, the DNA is TGTGCCATCAGTGAGTCTACTGCTGGAAACACCATATATTTT.

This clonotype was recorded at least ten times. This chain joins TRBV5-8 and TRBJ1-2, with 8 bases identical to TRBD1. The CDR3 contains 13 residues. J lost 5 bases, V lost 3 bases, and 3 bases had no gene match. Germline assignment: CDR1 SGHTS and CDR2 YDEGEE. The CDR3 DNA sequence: TGTGCCAGCAGCTCGACAGGGGATTATGGCTACACCTTC. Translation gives CASSSTGDYGYTF.

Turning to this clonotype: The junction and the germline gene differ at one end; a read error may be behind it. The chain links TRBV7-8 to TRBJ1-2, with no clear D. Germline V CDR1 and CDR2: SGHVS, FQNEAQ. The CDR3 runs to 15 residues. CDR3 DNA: TGTGCCAGCAGCTTTACTAGCGAGACTAACTATGGCTGCACCTTC. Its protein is CASSFTSETNYGCTF.

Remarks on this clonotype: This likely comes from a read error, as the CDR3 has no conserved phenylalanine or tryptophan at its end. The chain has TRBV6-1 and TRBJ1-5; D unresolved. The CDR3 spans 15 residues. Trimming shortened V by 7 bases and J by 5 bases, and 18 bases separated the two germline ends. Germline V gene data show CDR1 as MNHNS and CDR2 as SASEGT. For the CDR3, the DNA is TGTGCCAGCAAGGAACACTCATTTCTCGATCAGCCCCAGCATTCT. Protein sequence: CASKEHSFLDQPQHS.

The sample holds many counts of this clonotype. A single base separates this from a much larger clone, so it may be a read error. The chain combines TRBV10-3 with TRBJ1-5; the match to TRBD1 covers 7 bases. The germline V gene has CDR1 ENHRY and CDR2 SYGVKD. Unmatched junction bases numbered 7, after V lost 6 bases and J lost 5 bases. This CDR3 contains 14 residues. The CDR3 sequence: CAISRDRDDQPQHF. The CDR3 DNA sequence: TGTGCCATCAGCCGAGACAGGGATGATCAGCCCCAGCATTTT.

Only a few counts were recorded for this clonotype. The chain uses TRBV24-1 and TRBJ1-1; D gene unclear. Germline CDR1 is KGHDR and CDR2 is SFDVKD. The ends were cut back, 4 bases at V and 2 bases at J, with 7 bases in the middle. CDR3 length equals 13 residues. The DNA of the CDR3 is TGTGCCACCAGTGAGGGCGATAACACTGAAGCTTTCTTT. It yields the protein CATSEGDNTEAFF.

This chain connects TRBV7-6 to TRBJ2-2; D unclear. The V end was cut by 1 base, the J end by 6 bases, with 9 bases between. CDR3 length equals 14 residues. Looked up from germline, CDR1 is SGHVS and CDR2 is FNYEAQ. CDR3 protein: CASSLGFNAGELFF. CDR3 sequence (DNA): TGTGCCAGCAGCTTAGGGTTTAACGCCGGGGAGCTGTTTTTT. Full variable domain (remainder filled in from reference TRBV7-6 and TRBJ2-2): GAGVSQSPRYKVTKRGQDVALRCDPISGHVSLYWYRQALGQGPEFLTYFNYEAQQDKSGLPNDRFSAERPEGSISTLTIQRTEQRDSAMYRCASSLGFNAGELFFGEGSRLTVL.

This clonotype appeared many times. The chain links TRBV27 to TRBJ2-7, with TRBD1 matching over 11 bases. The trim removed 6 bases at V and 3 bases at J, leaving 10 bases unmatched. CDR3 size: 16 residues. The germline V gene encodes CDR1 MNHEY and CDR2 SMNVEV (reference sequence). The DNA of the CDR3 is TGTGCCAGCAGGAACATCGGACAGGGGGCGGTCTACGAGCAGTACTTC. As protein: CASRNIGQGAVYEQYF.

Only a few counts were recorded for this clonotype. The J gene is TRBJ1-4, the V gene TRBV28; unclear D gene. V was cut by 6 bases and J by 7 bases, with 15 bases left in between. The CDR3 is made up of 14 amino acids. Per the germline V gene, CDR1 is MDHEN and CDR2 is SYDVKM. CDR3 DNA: TGTGCCAGCAGCCCGCTGGCTAGTAGTGAAAAACTGTTTTTT. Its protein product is CASSPLASSEKLFF.

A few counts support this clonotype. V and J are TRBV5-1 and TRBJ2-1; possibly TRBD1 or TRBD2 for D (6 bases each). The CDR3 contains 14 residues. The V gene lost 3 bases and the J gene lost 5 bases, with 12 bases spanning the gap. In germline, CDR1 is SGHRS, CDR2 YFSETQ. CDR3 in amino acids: CASSWGAEDNEQFF. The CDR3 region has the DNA TGCGCCAGCAGCTGGGGGGCGGAAGACAATGAGCAGTTCTTC.